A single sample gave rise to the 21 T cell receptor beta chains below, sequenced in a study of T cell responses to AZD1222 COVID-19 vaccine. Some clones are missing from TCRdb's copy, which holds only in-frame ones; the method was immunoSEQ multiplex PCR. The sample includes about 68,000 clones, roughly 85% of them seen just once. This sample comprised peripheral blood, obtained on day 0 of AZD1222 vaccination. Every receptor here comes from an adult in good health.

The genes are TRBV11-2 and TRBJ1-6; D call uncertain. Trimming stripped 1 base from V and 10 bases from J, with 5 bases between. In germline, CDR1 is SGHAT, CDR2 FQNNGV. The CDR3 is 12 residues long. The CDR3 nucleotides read TGTGCCAGCAGCTTAGCTATGTCACCCCTCCACTTT. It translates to CASSLAMSPLHF.

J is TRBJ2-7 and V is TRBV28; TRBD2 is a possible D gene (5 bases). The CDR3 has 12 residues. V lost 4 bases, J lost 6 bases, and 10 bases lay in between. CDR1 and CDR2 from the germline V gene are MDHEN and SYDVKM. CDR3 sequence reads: CASSWGAVEQYF. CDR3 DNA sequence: TGTGCCAGCAGTTGGGGAGCAGTCGAGCAGTACTTC.

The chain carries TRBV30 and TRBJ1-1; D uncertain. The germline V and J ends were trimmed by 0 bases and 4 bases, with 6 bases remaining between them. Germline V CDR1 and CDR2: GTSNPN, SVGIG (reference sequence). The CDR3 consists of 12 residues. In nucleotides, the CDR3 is TGTGCCTGGAGTGTTCGGGGCACTGAAGCTTTCTTT. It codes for CAWSVRGTEAFF.

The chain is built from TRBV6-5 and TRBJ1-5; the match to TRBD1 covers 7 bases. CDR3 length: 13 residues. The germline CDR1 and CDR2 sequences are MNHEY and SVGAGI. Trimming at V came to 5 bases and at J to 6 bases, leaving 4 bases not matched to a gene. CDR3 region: CASSHRGSQPQHF. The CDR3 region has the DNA TGTGCCAGCAGTCACAGGGGAAGTCAGCCCCAGCATTTT.

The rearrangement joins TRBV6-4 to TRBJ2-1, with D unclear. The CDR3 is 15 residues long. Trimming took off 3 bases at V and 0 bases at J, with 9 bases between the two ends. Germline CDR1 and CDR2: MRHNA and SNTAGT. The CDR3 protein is CASSESDLSYNEQFF. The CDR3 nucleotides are TGTGCCAGCAGTGAGAGCGACCTCTCCTACAATGAGCAGTTCTTC.

The CDR3 loop reads CASSPPWSGFEQYF. DNA for the CDR3: TGTGCCAGCTCACCACCTTGGAGCGGTTTCGAGCAGTACTTC. The chain has TRBV18 and TRBJ2-7, with D maybe TRBD2 (5 bases). The CDR3 sequence is 14 residues long. The germline CDR1 and CDR2 sequences are KGHSH and LQKENI. The V end was cut by 0 bases, the J end by 6 bases, with 12 bases between.

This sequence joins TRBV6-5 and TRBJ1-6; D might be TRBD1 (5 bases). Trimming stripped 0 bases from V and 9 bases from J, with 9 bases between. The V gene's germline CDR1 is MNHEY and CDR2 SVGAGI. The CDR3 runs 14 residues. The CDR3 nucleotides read TGTGCCAGCAGTTACTCGACAGTGCCTTCACCCCTCCACTTT. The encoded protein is CASSYSTVPSPLHF.

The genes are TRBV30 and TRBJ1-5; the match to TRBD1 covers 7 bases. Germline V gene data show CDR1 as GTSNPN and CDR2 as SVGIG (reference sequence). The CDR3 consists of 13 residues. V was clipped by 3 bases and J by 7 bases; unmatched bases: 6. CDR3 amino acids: CAWSRGGDQPQHF. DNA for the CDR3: TGTGCCTGGAGCAGGGGGGGAGACCAGCCCCAGCATTTT.

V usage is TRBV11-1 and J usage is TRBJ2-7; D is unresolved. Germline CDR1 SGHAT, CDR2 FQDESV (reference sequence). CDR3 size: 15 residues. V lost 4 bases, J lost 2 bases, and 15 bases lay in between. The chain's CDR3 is CASSSTVSETYEQYF. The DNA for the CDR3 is TGTGCCAGCAGCTCGACGGTGTCGGAAACCTACGAGCAGTACTTC.

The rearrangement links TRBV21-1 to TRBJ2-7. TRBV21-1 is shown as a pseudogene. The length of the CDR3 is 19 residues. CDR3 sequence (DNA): TGTGCCAGCAGCAAAGGGGGGGTGGATCGCAGGGGACCCCCCTACGAGCAGTACTTC. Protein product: CASSKGGVDRRGPPYEQYF.

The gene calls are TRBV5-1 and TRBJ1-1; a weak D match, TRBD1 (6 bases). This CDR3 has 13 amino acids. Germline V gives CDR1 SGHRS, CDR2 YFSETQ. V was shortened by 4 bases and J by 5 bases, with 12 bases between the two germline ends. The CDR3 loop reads CASSPQGRTEAFF. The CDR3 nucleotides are TGCGCCAGCAGCCCCCAGGGGAGGACTGAAGCTTTCTTT.

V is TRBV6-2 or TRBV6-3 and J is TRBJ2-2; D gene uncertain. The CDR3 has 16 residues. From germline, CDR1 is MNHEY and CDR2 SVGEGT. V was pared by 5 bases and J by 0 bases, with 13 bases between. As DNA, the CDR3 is TGTGCCAGCAGTCAAAGATATGGGGCGAACACCGGGGAGCTGTTTTTT. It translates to CASSQRYGANTGELFF.

This CDR3 reads CASSTQGAGQPQHF. Written as DNA, the CDR3 is TGTGCCAGCAGCACTCAGGGGGCTGGGCAGCCCCAGCATTTT. V gene TRBV5-4 combines with J gene TRBJ1-5, with TRBD1 matching over 8 bases. This CDR3 contains 14 residues. In germline, CDR1 is SGHNT, CDR2 YYREEE (reference sequence). The trim removed 4 bases at V and 7 bases at J, leaving 7 bases unmatched.

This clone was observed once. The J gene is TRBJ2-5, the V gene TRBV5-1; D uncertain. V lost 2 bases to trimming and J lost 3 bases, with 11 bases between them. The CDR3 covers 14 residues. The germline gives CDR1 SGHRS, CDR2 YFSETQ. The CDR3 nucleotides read TGCGCCAGCAGCTTAAGACGGTCCGAAGAGACCCAGTACTTC. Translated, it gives CASSLRRSEETQYF.

CDR3 nucleotides: TGCAGCGTTGGGCCCCGCCAAGAGACCCAGTACTTC. Translated: CSVGPRQETQYF. The chain is built from TRBV29-1 and TRBJ2-5; no clear D. Germline CDR1 and CDR2: SQVTM and ANQGSEA. V gave up 4 bases and J gave up 1 base, with 7 bases separating them. CDR3 length: 12 residues.

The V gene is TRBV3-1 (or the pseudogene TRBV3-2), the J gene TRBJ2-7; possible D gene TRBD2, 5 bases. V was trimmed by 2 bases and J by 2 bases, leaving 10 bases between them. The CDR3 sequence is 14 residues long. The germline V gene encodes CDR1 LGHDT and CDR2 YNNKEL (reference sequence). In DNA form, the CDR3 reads TGTGCCAGCAGCCAAAGAGGGAACCCCTACGAGCAGTACTTC. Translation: CASSQRGNPYEQYF.

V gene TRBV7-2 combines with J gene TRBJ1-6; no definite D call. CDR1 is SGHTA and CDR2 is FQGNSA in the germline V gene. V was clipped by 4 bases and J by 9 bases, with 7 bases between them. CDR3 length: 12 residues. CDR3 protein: CASSSTASPLHF. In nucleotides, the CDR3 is TGTGCCAGCAGCTCAACGGCTTCACCCCTCCACTTT. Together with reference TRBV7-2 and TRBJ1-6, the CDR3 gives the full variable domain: GAGVSQSPSNKVTEKGKDVELRCDPISGHTALYWYRQSLGQGLEFLIYFQGNSAPDKSGLPSDRFSAERTGGSVSTLTIQRTQQEDSAVYLCASSSTASPLHFGNGTRLTVT.

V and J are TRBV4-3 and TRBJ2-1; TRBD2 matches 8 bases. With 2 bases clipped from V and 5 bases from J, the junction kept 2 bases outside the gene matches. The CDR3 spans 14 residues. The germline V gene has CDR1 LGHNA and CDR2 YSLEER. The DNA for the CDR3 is TGCGCCAGCAGCCAATTACTAGCGGACAATGAGCAGTTCTTC. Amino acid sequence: CASSQLLADNEQFF.

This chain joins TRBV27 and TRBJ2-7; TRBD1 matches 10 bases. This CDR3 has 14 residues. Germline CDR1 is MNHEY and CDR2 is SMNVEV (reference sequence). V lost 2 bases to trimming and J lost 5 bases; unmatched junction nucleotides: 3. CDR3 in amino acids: CASSLQTGGNEQYF. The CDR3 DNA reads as TGTGCCAGCAGTTTACAGACAGGGGGCAACGAGCAGTACTTC.

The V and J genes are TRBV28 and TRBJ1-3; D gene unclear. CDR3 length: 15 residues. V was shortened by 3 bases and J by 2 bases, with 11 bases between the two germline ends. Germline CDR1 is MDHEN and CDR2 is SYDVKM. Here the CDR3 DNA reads TGTGCCAGCAGTTTTGGTCCGGGCCCTGGAAACACCATATATTTT. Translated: CASSFGPGPGNTIYF.

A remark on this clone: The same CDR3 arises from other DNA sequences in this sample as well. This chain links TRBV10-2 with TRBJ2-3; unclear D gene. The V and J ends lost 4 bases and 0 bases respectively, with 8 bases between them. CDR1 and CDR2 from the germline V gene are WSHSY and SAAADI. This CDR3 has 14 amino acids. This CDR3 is CASSVGRSTDTQYF. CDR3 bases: TGCGCCAGCAGTGTGGGCAGAAGCACAGATACGCAGTATTTT.